The T cell receptor (beta chain) described here comes from a study of cytomegalovirus exposure and HLA in healthy donors. Study observations and caveats: A few chains tied to CMV proved CMV antigen-specific in vitro.

The germline gives CDR1 SGHTA, CDR2 FQGTGA. The CDR3 is 15 amino acids. The V end lost 3 bases, the J end lost 6 bases, and 15 bases lay between the germline ends. Donors were nominally healthy when sampled, though unrecorded immune exposures were likely. PCR used 60 Vbeta primers and 13 Jbeta primers. Original processing methods: In a later analysis, the count reached roughly 80 million unique TCR beta chains, with about 11 million shared. Profiling relied on immunoSEQ multiplex PCR, and the TCRdb table lists in-frame clones only, not all of them. V, J and clone size derive from that table, while D and trimming were established from the DNA sequence. Of about 170,000 clones listed, around 78% are singletons. On this clone itself: Its target is not known.

The clonotype originates from a female donor in good health and CMV-seronegative. The sample comprised PBMCs. The chain links TRBV7-3 to TRBJ2-1; D possibly corresponds to TRBD2 (7 bases). The CDR3 spells CASSFYGGGSNEQFF. The CDR3 nucleotides are TGTGCCAGCAGCTTCTACGGGGGCGGGAGCAATGAGCAGTTCTTC.